This is a list of T cell receptor beta chains from one sample in a study of T cells in localized non-small cell lung cancer. The assay was immunoSEQ multiplex PCR, and TCRdb's table has in-frame clones only and misses some. The sample gives 25,000 to 30,000 clones, around 92% of which show up once; less than 5% is in the top ten. The input for sequencing was peripheral blood mononuclear cells, taken before any cancer treatment. Receptors originate from a woman aged 35-75 years with stage III lung adenocarcinoma. CDR3s include the opening cysteine and the closing phenylalanine or tryptophan. The size field is filled for only some rows; it gives once, few, many or a size class.

clone_size cdr3_length v_call cdr3_aa
. 14 TRBV5-6 CASSLRGRKQPQHF
. 17 TRBV25-1 CASSVGQGRAQDEKLFF
once 14 TRBV5-6 CASSSTGGGNTIYF
. 16 TRBV29-1 CSVEDRAGGITDTQYF
. 15 TRBV5-1 CASSLQERGNEKLFF
. 15 TRBV11-2 CASSFTGGDGYGYTF
. 17 TRBV4-1 CASSQGGGGTGDEKLFF
. 17 TRBV5-5 CASSLWDDLSGANVLTF
. 14 TRBV30 CAWSSPLGTDTQYF
. 15 TRBV27 CASSLSAQGATEAFF
. 16 TRBV4-1 CASSQFGPISNQPQHF
. 14 TRBV5-1 CASSLRDTNTEAFF
. 12 TRBV15 CATSRVGVGYTF
. 14 TRBV5-4 CASRSGTKNNEQFF
once 17 TRBV5-4 CASSLEPERHMVVGYTF
. 15 TRBV19 CASTPDGLSTDTQYF
. 14 TRBV19 CASSIPGLNTEAFF
once 14 TRBV13 CASSFGAGAYEQYF
. 12 TRBV29-1 CSVRLVINTQYF
. 14 TRBV7-7 CASSLGVDDYEQYF
. 13 TRBV30 CAWSVLGHGELFF
. 12 TRBV10-1 CASSAGSTEAFF
. 14 TRBV2 CASTGTVSSYEQYF
. 12 TRBV5-1 CASSLEGYEQYF
. 11 TRBV27 CASSLGYEQYF
. 16 TRBV5-6 CASSDLTGSSYNEQFF
. 15 TRBV5-6 CASSNRAGYHEKLFF
. 16 TRBV18 CASSPAKLATNEKLFF
. 16 TRBV5-4 CASSLDPSGRQETQYF
. 14 TRBV11-2 CASSLGQGHYEQYF
. 19 TRBV4-2 CASSQSPGLAGGPGDTQYF
. 12 TRBV2 CASSEEGSGYTF